Reported below is one TCR beta chain. The antigen is undetermined. This entry comes from a study of blood T cells in healthy people across ages. Study at large: Template switching retrieved approximately one barcoded beta molecule for each two T cells. General study results and limits: Expanded clonotype changes were possibly confounded by unknown donor CMV status. Both higher diversity and more naive CD4+ cells marked long-lived donors when set against aged donors. When one million T cells were used, diversity estimates were thought to be underestimates.

It was with a sample-barcoded 5' primer and a J-beta primer mix that a second PCR of roughly 7 to 12 cycles was run. TCRdb independently ran MiXCR on the 5' RACE reads; one entry per CDR3 protein. The data hold about 1,400,000 distinct CDR3 sequences, with approximately 63% observed a single time. CDR1 is SGHRS, CDR2 YFSETQ, per germline. With 0 bases removed from V and 5 bases from J, the gap between germline ends came to 12 bases. The CDR3 is made up of 14 amino acids. The chain uses TRBV5-1 and TRBJ2-7; possibly TRBD1 for D (6 bases). The TCR was taken from a man between 18 and 35 years old in good health. Material: blood. CDR3 nucleotides: TGCGCCAGCAGCTTGGTTTCAGGGGACCACGAGCAGTACTTC. Translating it yields CASSLVSGDHEQYF. The full variable domain, completed using reference TRBV5-1 and TRBJ2-7, is KAGVTQTPRYLIKTRGQQVTLSCSPISGHRSVSWYQQTPGQGLQFLFEYFSETQRNKGNFPGRFSGRQFSNSRSEMNVSTLELGDSALYLCASSLVSGDHEQYFGPGTRLTVT.